Listed here is a single T cell receptor (beta chain). The CDR3 totals 16 residues. V gave up 4 bases and J gave up 2 bases; unmatched junction bases: 11. Germline loops: CDR1 SGHNT, CDR2 YYREEE (reference sequence). This sample was taken from a study of blood T cell repertoires in COVID-19. Study information: Nucleic acid was either cDNA or gDNA, and it came from T cells, B-cell-depleted T cells, or PBMCs.

Only in-frame clones appear in the TCRdb table, and some are missing; sequencing was by immunoSEQ multiplex PCR. The sample has roughly 70,000 clones, about nine tenths seen once. Sequences were obtained from peripheral blood. The TCR sequence derives from a man aged 45 to 65 with active COVID-19. The chain joins TRBV5-4 to TRBJ2-5, with 7 bases aligning to TRBD1. CDR3 DNA sequence: TGTGCCAGCAGCATTAACAGGGGATTTGAACAAGAGACCCAGTACTTC. This translates into CASSINRGFEQETQYF.